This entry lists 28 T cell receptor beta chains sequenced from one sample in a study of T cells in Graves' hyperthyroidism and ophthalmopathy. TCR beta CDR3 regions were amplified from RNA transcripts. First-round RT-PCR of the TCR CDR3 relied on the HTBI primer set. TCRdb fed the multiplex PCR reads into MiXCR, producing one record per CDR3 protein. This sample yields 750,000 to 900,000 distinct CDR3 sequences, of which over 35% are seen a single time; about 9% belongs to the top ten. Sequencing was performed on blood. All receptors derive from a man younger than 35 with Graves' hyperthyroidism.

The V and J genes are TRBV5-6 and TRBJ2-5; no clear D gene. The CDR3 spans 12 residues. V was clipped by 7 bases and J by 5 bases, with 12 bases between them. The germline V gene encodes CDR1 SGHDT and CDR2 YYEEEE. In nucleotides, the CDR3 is TGTGCCAGCGGGATCCTGCTGGAGACCCAGTACTTC. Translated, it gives CASGILLETQYF.

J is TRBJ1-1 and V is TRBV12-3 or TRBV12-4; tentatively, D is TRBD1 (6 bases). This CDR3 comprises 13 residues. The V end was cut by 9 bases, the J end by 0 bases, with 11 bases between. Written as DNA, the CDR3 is TGTGCCAGTTGCTCAGGGGTGAACACTGAAGCTTTCTTT. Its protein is CASCSGVNTEAFF.

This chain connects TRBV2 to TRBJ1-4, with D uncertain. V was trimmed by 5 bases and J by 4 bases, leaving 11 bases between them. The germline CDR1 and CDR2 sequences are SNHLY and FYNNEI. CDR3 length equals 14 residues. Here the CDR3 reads CASSYTHGNEKLFF. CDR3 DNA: TGTGCCAGCAGTTACACCCACGGTAATGAAAAACTGTTTTTT.

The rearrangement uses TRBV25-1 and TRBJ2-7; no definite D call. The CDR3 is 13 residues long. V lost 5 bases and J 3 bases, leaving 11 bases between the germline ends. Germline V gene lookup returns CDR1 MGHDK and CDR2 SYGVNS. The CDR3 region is CASSYSEFYEQYF. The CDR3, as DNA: TGTGCCAGCAGTTACTCCGAGTTCTACGAGCAGTACTTC.

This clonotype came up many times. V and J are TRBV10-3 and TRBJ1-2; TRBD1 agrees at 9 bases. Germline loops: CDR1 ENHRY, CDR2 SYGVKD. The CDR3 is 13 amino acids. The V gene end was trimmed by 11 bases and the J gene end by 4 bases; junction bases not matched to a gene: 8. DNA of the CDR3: TGTGCCGCGGGACAGGGTAGTACCTATGGCTACACCTTC. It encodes CAAGQGSTYGYTF.

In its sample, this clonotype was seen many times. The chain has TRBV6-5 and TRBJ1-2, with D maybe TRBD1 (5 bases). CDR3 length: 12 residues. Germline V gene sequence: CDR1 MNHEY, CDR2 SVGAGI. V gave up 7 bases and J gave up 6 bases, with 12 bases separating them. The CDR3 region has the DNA TGTGCCAGCACTAAAGAGGGGAATGGCTACACCTTC. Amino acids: CASTKEGNGYTF.

CDR3 residues: CASSSEAGVPPETEAFF. CDR3 DNA sequence: TGTGCCAGCAGCTCCGAAGCAGGGGTCCCTCCGGAAACTGAAGCTTTCTTT. The chain has TRBV7-8 and TRBJ1-1, with D possibly being TRBD1 (6 bases). The CDR3 length is 17 residues. Deletions cut 4 bases from V and 5 bases from J, with 23 bases between. Germline CDR1 is SGHVS and CDR2 is FQNEAQ. The complete variable domain, with remaining parts taken from reference TRBV7-8 and TRBJ1-1, reads GAGVSQSPRYKVAKRGQDVALRCDPISGHVSLFWYQQALGQGPEFLTYFQNEAQLDKSGLPSDRFFAERPEGSVSTLKIQRTQQEDSAVYLCASSSEAGVPPETEAFFGQGTRLTVV.

The CDR3 DNA reads as TGTGCCGTGGCCAGGGGGATGTTGGAGGCCCAGTACTTC. Protein product: CAVARGMLEAQYF. V usage is TRBV6-2 or TRBV6-3 and J usage is TRBJ2-5; 7 bases map to TRBD1. The germline CDR1 and CDR2 sequences are MNHEY and SVGEGT. The CDR3 has 13 amino acids. Trimming cost V 11 bases and J 9 bases; bases outside gene matches: 15.

The CDR3 sequence: CAWSVGTWGQPQHF. In DNA, the CDR3 is TGTGCCTGGAGTGTGGGGACTTGGGGTCAGCCCCAGCATTTT. This sequence joins TRBV10-3 and TRBJ1-5, with D possibly being TRBD1 (5 bases). The CDR3 is 14 amino acids. Deletions cut 11 bases from V and 6 bases from J, with 20 bases between. The germline V gene has CDR1 ENHRY and CDR2 SYGVKD.

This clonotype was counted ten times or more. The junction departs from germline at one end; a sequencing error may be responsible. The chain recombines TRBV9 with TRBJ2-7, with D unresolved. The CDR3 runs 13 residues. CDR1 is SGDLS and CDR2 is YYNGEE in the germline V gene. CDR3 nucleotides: TGTGCCAGCAGCCCTCTTGGCAGCTACGAGCAGTACTTT. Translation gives CASSPLGSYEQYF.

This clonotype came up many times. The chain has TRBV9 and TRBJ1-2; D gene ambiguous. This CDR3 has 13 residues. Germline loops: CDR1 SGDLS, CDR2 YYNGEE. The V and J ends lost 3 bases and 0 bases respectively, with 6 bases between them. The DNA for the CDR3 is TGTGCCAGCAGCGCGAGAACTAACTATGGCTACACCTTC. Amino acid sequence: CASSARTNYGYTF. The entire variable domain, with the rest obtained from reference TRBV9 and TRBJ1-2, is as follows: DSGVTQTPKHLITATGQRVTLRCSPRSGDLSVYWYQQSLDQGLQFLIQYYNGEERAKGNILERFSAQQFPDLHSELNLSSLELGDSALYFCASSARTNYGYTFGSGTRLTVV.

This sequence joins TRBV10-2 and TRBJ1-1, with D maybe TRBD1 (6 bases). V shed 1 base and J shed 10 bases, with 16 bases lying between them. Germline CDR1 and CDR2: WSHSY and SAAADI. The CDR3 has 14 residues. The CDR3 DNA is TGCGCCAGCAGTGAGTGGAGGGGGGGGCAAGGAGCTTTCTTT. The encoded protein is CASSEWRGGQGAFF.

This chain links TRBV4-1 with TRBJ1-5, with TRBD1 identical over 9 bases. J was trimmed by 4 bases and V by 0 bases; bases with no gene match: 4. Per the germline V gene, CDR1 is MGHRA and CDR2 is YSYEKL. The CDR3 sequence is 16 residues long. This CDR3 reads CASSQETGQGNQPQHF. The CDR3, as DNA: TGCGCCAGCAGCCAAGAGACCGGACAGGGGAATCAGCCCCAGCATTTT.

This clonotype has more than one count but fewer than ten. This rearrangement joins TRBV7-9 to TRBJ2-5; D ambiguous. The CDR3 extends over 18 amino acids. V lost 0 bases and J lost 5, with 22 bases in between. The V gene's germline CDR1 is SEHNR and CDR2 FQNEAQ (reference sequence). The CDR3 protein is CASSLAPNHNPRRETQYF. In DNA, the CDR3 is TGTGCCAGCAGCTTAGCGCCAAACCACAACCCGCGCAGGGAGACCCAGTACTTC.

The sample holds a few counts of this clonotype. CDR3 residues: CASSFEGEPQHF. CDR3 sequence (DNA): TGTGCCAGCAGCTTTGAAGGTGAGCCCCAGCATTTT. The chain combines TRBV7-9 with TRBJ1-5, with no clear D. Per germline, CDR1 SEHNR and CDR2 FQNEAQ (reference sequence). This CDR3 is built from 12 residues. V lost 3 bases and J lost 8, with 8 bases in between.

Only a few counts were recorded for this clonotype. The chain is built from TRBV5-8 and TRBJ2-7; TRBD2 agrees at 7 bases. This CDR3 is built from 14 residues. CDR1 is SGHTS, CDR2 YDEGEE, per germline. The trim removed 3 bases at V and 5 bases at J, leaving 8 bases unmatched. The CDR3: CASSYGMGGDEQYF. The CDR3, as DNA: TGTGCCAGCAGCTACGGAATGGGGGGGGACGAGCAGTACTTC.

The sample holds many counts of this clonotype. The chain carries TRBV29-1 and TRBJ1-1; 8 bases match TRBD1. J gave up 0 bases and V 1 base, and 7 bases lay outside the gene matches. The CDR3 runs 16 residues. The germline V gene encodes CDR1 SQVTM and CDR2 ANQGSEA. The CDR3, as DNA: TGCAGCGTTGAAGGGACAGGGACGAGCATGAACACTGAAGCTTTCTTT. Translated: CSVEGTGTSMNTEAFF.

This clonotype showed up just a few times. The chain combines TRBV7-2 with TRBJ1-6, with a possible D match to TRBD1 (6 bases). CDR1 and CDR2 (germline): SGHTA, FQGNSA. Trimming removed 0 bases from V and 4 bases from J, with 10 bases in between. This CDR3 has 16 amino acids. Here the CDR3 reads CASSLAGGMYNSPLHF. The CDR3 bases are TGTGCCAGCAGCTTAGCGGGGGGCATGTATAATTCACCCCTCCACTTT.

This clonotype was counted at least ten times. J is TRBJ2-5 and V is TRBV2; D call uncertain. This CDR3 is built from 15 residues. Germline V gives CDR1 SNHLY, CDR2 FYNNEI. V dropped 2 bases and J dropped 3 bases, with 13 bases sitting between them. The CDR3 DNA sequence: TGTGCCAGCAGTGAATGGTTGGCTGGAAAAGAGACCCAGTACTTC. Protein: CASSEWLAGKETQYF.

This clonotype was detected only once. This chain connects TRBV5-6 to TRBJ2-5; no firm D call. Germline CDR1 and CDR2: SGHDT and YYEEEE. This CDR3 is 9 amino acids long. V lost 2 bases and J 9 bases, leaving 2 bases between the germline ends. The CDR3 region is CASSLAQYF. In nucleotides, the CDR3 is TGTGCCAGCAGCTTAGCCCAGTACTTC.

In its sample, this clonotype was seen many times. CDR3 sequence reads: CASSLAPSLNTEAFF. The CDR3 coding sequence is TGTGCCAGCAGCTTAGCCCCATCGCTGAACACTGAAGCTTTCTTT. V gene TRBV7-9 combines with J gene TRBJ1-1, with unresolved D. Germline V CDR1 and CDR2: SEHNR, FQNEAQ (reference sequence). Between the trimmed V and J ends, which lost 0 bases and 0 bases, there was a span of 8 bases. CDR3 length: 15 amino acids.

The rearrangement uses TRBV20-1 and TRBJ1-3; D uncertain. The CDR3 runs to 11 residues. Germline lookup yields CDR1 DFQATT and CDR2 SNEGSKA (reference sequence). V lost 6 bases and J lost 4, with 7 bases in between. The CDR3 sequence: CSASQGNTIYF. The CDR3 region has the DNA TGCAGTGCCTCCCAAGGAAACACCATATATTTT.

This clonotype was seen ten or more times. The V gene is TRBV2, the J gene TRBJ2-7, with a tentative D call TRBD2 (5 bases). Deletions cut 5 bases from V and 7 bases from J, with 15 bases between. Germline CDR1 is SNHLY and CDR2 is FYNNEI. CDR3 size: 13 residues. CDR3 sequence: CASSRTPQGEQYF. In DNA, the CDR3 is TGTGCCAGCAGTCGGACTCCCCAAGGGGAGCAGTACTTC.

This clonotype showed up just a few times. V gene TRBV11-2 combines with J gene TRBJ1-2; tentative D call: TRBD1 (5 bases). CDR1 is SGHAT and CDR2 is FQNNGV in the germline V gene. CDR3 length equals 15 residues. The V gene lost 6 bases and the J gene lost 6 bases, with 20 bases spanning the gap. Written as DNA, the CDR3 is TGTGCCAGCAGATCTGGTGCCGGGACTGCAAATGGCTACACCTTC. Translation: CASRSGAGTANGYTF.

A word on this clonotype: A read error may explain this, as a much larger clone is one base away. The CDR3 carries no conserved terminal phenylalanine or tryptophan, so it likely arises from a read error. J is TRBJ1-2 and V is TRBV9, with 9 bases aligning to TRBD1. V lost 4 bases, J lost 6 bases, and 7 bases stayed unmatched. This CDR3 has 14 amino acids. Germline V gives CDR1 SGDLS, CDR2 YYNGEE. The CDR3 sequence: CASSLGDRAHGYTL. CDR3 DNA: TGTGCCAGCAGCCTTGGGGACAGGGCCCATGGCTACACCCTC.

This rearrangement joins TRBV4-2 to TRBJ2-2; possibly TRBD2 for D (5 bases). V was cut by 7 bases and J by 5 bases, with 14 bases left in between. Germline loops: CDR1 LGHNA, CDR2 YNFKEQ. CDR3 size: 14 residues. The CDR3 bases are TGTGCCAGCATCACCGGCGGGCGGACCGGGGAGCTGTTTTTT. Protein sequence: CASITGGRTGELFF.

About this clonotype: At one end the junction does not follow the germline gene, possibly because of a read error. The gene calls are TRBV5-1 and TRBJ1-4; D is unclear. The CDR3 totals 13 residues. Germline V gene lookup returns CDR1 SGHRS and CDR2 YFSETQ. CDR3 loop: CASSLVALEKLFF. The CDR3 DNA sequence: TGTGCCAGCAGCTTGGTAGCGCTAGAAAAACTGTTTTTT.

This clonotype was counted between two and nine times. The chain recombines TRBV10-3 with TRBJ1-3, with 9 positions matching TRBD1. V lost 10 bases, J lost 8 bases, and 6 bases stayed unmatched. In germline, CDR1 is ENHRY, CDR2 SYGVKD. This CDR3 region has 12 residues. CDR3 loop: CATRTGVDTIYF. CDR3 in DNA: TGTGCCACCCGGACAGGGGTGGACACCATATATTTT.